This TCR beta chain derives from a study of OX40 agonist ivuxolimab in advanced cancers. Findings and limits, study-wide: At 0.1 to 3.0 mg/kg and by week 6, clonal expansion occurred in CD4+ and CD8+ blood T cells. Low normalized T-cell clonal expansion was also seen in some nonresponders.

V gave up 4 bases and J gave up 5 bases; unmatched junction bases: 10. CDR1 and CDR2 from the germline V gene are KGHSH and LQKENI. CDR3 size: 17 residues. Sampling of blood occurred at baseline, cycle 4 day 1, and cycle 7 day 1. On this clone: Its antigen is not identified.

TCRdb's table, derived via immunoSEQ multiplex PCR, lists solely in-frame clones and lacks some. The sample yields some 130,000 clones, roughly 91% seen once. Sequenced material: CD4+ or CD8+ T cells sorted from blood, taken in a trial of the OX40 agonist ivuxolimab. This clonotype was sampled from an adult with an advanced solid tumor such as melanoma, head and neck, liver or kidney cancer. The rearrangement joins TRBV18 to TRBJ2-1; 11 bases are a match to TRBD2. The DNA for the CDR3 is TGTGCCAGCTCACGCCAACTAGCGGGAGAAGCCGACAATGAGCAGTTCTTC. Translated, it gives CASSRQLAGEADNEQFF.